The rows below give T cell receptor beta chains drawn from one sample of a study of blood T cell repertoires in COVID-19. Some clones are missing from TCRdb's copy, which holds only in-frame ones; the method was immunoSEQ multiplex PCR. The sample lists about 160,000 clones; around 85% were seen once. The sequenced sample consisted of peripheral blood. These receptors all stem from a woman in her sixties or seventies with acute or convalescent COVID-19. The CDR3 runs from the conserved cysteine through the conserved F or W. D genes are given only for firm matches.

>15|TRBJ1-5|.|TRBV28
TGTGCCAGCAGACAAAATGTACCCAGCAATCAGCCCCAGCATTTT
CASRQNVPSNQPQHF
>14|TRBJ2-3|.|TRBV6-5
TGTGCCAGCAGTTACTCTGACAGCTCAGATACGCAGTATTTT
CASSYSDSSDTQYF
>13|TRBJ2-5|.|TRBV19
TGTGCCAGTAGTATTTTTCTGTTGGAGACCCAGTACTTC
CASSIFLLETQYF
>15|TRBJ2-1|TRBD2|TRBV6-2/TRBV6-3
TGTGCCAGCAGTTCGTGGACTAGCGGGAGTAGTGAGCAGTTCTTC
CASSSWTSGSSEQFF
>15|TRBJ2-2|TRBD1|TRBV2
TGTGCCAGCAGCCGAGACAGGGGAAACACCGGGGAGCTGTTTTTT
CASSRDRGNTGELFF
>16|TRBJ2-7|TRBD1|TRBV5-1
TGCGCCAGCAGCTTAACCGCCGGGACAGCTACCTACGAGCAGTACTTC
CASSLTAGTATYEQYF
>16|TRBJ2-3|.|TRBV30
TGTGCCTGGAGTGGAAGTAGTAACAGGGGCACAGATACGCAGTATTTT
CAWSGSSNRGTDTQYF
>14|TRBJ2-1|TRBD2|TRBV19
TGTGCCAGTGGGACTAGCGGGAATTTTGTTGAGCAGTTCTTC
CASGTSGNFVEQFF
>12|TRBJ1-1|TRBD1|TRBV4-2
TGTGCCAGCAGCCACGACAGGGTTGAAGCTTTCTTT
CASSHDRVEAFF
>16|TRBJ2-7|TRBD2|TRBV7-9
TGTGCCAGCAGCTTAAATGACGGGAGGGCCTCTCACGAGCAGTACTTC
CASSLNDGRASHEQYF
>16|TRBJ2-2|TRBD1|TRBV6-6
TGTGCCAGCAGTCGACCGGGACAGGGACTCACCGGGGAGCTGTTTTTT
CASSRPGQGLTGELFF
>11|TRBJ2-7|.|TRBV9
TGTGCCAGCGGAACAGACTACGAGCAGTACTTC
CASGTDYEQYF